The 32 T cell receptor beta chains in this list originate from one sample, sequenced in a study of T cells in Graves' hyperthyroidism and ophthalmopathy. Regions amplified from RNA transcripts were the TCR beta CDR3 regions. Carried out on the TCR CDR3, a first-round RT-PCR used the HTBI primer set. TCRdb independently ran MiXCR on the multiplex PCR reads; one entry per CDR3 protein. The sample includes some 570,000 distinct CDR3 sequences, about a sixth of them seen just once. The sequenced sample consisted of blood. The receptors were gathered from a young woman with Graves' ophthalmopathy.

The chain links TRBV29-1 to TRBJ2-3; TRBD2 aligns across 13 bases. The ends lost 6 bases at V and 6 bases at J; junction bases unmatched: 6. The CDR3 is 14 residues long. Germline CDR1 reads SQVTM; CDR2 reads ANQGSEA. The CDR3 is CSVGLAGATDTQYF. CDR3 in DNA: TGCAGCGTCGGACTAGCGGGAGCCACGGATACGCAGTATTTT.

This clonotype came up many times. The chain recombines TRBV11-2 with TRBJ2-7; perhaps TRBD2 as D (6 bases). This CDR3 has 14 residues. Looked up from germline, CDR1 is SGHAT and CDR2 is FQNNGV. V was trimmed by 5 bases and J by 6 bases, leaving 17 bases between them. In nucleotides, the CDR3 is TGTGCCAGCAGCCCAATCGCGGGGTTTGGCGAGCAGTACTTC. It translates to CASSPIAGFGEQYF.

V and J are TRBV28 and TRBJ1-6; D may be TRBD1 (6 bases). The V end was cut by 2 bases, the J end by 5 bases, with 10 bases between. The CDR3 is 15 amino acids. In germline, CDR1 is MDHEN, CDR2 SYDVKM. CDR3 nucleotides: TGTGCCAGCAGTTTACGGACAGAGAATAATTCACCCCTCCACTTT. It translates to CASSLRTENNSPLHF.

CDR3 in DNA: TGTGCCAGCAGTGAAGTATCCAGCAACTATGGCTACACCTTC. Its translation: CASSEVSSNYGYTF. The chain recombines TRBV6-1 with TRBJ1-2; D unresolved. The V end lost 1 base, the J end lost 2 bases, and 8 bases lay between the germline ends. Per the germline V gene, CDR1 is MNHNS and CDR2 is SASEGT. The CDR3 covers 14 residues.

This clonotype has only one observation. The chain has TRBV20-1 and TRBJ2-7, with D possibly matching TRBD2 (6 bases). In germline, CDR1 is DFQATT, CDR2 SNEGSKA (reference sequence). This CDR3 spans 15 amino acids. Trimming removed 4 bases at V and 5 bases at J, with 21 bases between. The CDR3 loop is CSATPHWKGGNEQYF. In DNA, the CDR3 is TGCAGTGCTACCCCGCACTGGAAAGGCGGGAACGAGCAGTACTTC.

This clonotype was seen at least ten times. The V gene is TRBV12-5, the J gene TRBJ1-1; 11 nucleotides match TRBD1. The J segment lost 4 bases and the V segment lost 0 bases, leaving 13 bases of the junction unmatched. The CDR3 loop spans 19 amino acids. From germline, CDR1 is LGHNT and CDR2 FRNRAP. CDR3 bases: TGTGCTAGTGGTTTGGTACCAGTACTCTCAGGGACAGGGGGCACTGAAGCTTTCTTT. Translation: CASGLVPVLSGTGGTEAFF.

V gene TRBV7-3 combines with J gene TRBJ2-1; 13 nucleotides line up with TRBD2. The CDR3 contains 15 residues. From germline, CDR1 is SGHTA and CDR2 FQGTGA. With 4 bases clipped from V and 7 bases from J, the junction kept 4 bases outside the gene matches. CDR3 nucleotides: TGTGCCAGCAGCTCCCTGGGACTAGCGGGGAATGAGCAGTTCTTC. Its translation: CASSSLGLAGNEQFF.

This rearrangement joins TRBV19 to TRBJ2-7; D tentatively fits TRBD1 or TRBD2 (6 bases each). The CDR3 extends over 15 amino acids. Trimming removed 2 bases from V and 5 bases from J, with 16 bases in between. CDR1 is LNHDA, CDR2 SQIVND, per germline (reference sequence). CDR3 amino acids: CASSIWGASGDEQYF. The CDR3 nucleotides are TGTGCCAGTAGTATATGGGGGGCCTCAGGGGACGAGCAGTACTTC. Full variable domain (remainder filled in from reference TRBV19 and TRBJ2-7): DGGITQSPKYLFRKEGQNVTLSCEQNLNHDAMYWYRQDPGQGLRLIYYSQIVNDFQKGDIAEGYSVSREKKESFPLTVTSAQKNPTAFYLCASSIWGASGDEQYFGPGTRLTVT.

This clonotype turned up a few times. The CDR3 nucleotides read TGTGCCATCAGTGAGTCGAATGCGGGTGAGCAGTTCTTC. Protein: CAISESNAGEQFF. This chain uses TRBV10-3 with TRBJ2-1, with D perhaps TRBD2 (5 bases). The ends were cut back, 0 bases at V and 9 bases at J, with 9 bases in the middle. Germline assignment: CDR1 ENHRY and CDR2 SYGVKD. The CDR3 is 13 amino acids.

This clonotype was picked up many times. V gene TRBV27 combines with J gene TRBJ2-7; TRBD2 agrees at 9 bases. The CDR3 runs to 14 residues. The V gene end was trimmed by 3 bases and the J gene end by 7 bases; junction bases not matched to a gene: 7. CDR1 is MNHEY, CDR2 SMNVEV, per germline (reference sequence). The CDR3 region is CASSLVRGGAEQYF. The CDR3 DNA follows: TGTGCCAGCAGTTTGGTGCGGGGGGGCGCGGAGCAGTACTTC.

This clonotype was seen ten or more times. The J gene is TRBJ1-1, the V gene TRBV24-1; a weak D match, TRBD1 (5 bases). Trimming took 4 bases from V and 4 from J, leaving 12 bases between them. Germline V gene sequence: CDR1 KGHDR, CDR2 SFDVKD. This CDR3 region has 14 residues. CDR3 loop: CATSDGGLGTEAFF. The CDR3 DNA follows: TGTGCCACCAGTGACGGGGGTCTCGGCACTGAAGCTTTCTTT.

This clonotype was found a few times. This chain connects TRBV2 to TRBJ1-1; maybe TRBD1 (6 bases). Germline loops: CDR1 SNHLY, CDR2 FYNNEI. With 1 base removed from V and 9 bases from J, the gap between germline ends came to 12 bases. The CDR3 length is 13 residues. The CDR3 reads CASSEEYRAKAFF. The CDR3 DNA sequence: TGTGCCAGCAGTGAAGAGTACAGGGCCAAAGCTTTCTTT.

This clonotype was seen at least ten times. The chain recombines TRBV28 with TRBJ2-3; D is unresolved. CDR1 MDHEN and CDR2 SYDVKM come from the germline V gene. Trimming stripped 7 bases from V and 2 bases from J, with 10 bases between. The CDR3 is 13 residues long. The CDR3 reads CASKDGDTDTQYF. CDR3 DNA: TGTGCCAGCAAAGACGGAGACACAGATACGCAGTATTTT.

In its sample, this clonotype was seen a few times. This chain joins TRBV6-1 and TRBJ1-6; D possibly corresponds to TRBD1 (5 bases). This CDR3 is built from 14 residues. V dropped 6 bases and J dropped 7 bases, with 13 bases sitting between them. CDR1 is MNHNS, CDR2 SASEGT, per germline. This chain's CDR3 is CASSKEGYNSPLHF. As DNA, the CDR3 is TGTGCCAGCAGCAAAGAGGGGTACAATTCACCCCTCCACTTT.

This clonotype occurred many times. V and J are TRBV20-1 and TRBJ1-6; 9 bases fit TRBD1. Germline assignment: CDR1 DFQATT and CDR2 SNEGSKA (reference sequence). V dropped 0 bases and J dropped 6; count of bases not matched to a gene: 6. The CDR3 consists of 16 residues. The chain's CDR3 is CSARELGDRANSPLHF. CDR3 coding DNA: TGCAGTGCTAGAGAGTTGGGGGACAGGGCTAATTCACCCCTCCACTTT.

This clonotype was counted only a few times. CDR3 region: CAWREYSSYNSPLHF. For the CDR3, the DNA is TGTGCCTGGAGGGAGTATAGCTCCTATAATTCACCCCTCCACTTT. The chain carries TRBV30 and TRBJ1-6; the D is unclear. The V end was cut by 3 bases, the J end by 0 bases, with 9 bases between. Germline-derived CDR1 and CDR2 are GTSNPN and SVGIG (reference sequence). The CDR3 consists of 15 residues.

This clonotype was observed a few times. The chain links TRBV5-6 to TRBJ2-4; TRBD1 is a possible D gene (6 bases). There are 15 residues in the CDR3. V lost 2 bases and J lost 1, with 10 bases in between. The germline V gene has CDR1 SGHDT and CDR2 YYEEEE. Here the CDR3 DNA reads TGTGCCAGCAGCTTCAGGGGTACGGCCAAAAACATTCAGTACTTC. The encoded protein is CASSFRGTAKNIQYF.

This clonotype was found many times. The rearrangement uses TRBV7-2 and TRBJ2-3; no reliable D call. Germline loops: CDR1 SGHTA, CDR2 FQGNSA. Trimming removed 5 bases from V and 7 bases from J, with 7 bases in between. The CDR3 length is 11 residues. This CDR3 reads CASSRLYTQYF. DNA of the CDR3: TGTGCCAGCAGCAGATTATATACGCAGTATTTT.

The chain recombines TRBV4-1 with TRBJ1-4, with TRBD1 as a possible D gene (6 bases). The CDR3 is made up of 15 amino acids. V was trimmed by 3 bases and J by 8 bases, leaving 16 bases between them. Per germline, CDR1 MGHRA and CDR2 YSYEKL. The CDR3 loop reads CASSQAAGDREKLFF. In nucleotides, the CDR3 is TGCGCCAGCAGCCAGGCCGCAGGGGATAGGGAAAAACTGTTTTTT.

This clonotype was seen a handful of times. Given a much more abundant clone one base away, this may be a read error. This rearrangement joins TRBV7-8 to TRBJ2-5; D may be TRBD1 or TRBD2 (5 bases each). Germline V lookup: CDR1 SGHVS, CDR2 FQNEAQ. The CDR3 contains 14 residues. This CDR3 reads CAGSRGRTQETQYF. As DNA, the CDR3 is TGTGCCGGCAGCCGGGGACGGACACAAGAGACCCAGTACTTC. Based on the CDR3 plus reference TRBV7-8 and TRBJ2-5, the full variable domain is GAGVSQSPRYKVAKRGQDVALRCDPISGHVSLFWYQQALGQGPEFLTYFQNEAQLDKSGLPSDRFFAERPEGSVSTLKIQRTQQEDSAVYLCAGSRGRTQETQYFGPGTRLLVL.

This clonotype was counted at least ten times. This chain joins TRBV6-5 and TRBJ2-2, with a tentative D call TRBD1 (5 bases). Trimming pared 0 bases from V and 0 bases from J, leaving 14 bases between. The germline V gene encodes CDR1 MNHEY and CDR2 SVGAGI. The length of the CDR3 is 18 residues. The CDR3 DNA is TGTGCCAGCAGTTACTCGATTGTCTGGGGCCCGAACACCGGGGAGCTGTTTTTT. Encoded protein: CASSYSIVWGPNTGELFF.

The chain employs TRBV7-2 and TRBJ2-5; TRBD2 matches at 8 bases. J lost 5 bases, V lost 1 base, and 12 bases had no gene match. There are 17 residues in the CDR3. Germline V gene data show CDR1 as SGHTA and CDR2 as FQGNSA. As DNA, the CDR3 is TGTGCCAGCAGCTTAGTTGCGAGTAGCGGGAATGGGGAGACCCAGTACTTC. Amino acid sequence: CASSLVASSGNGETQYF.

The CDR3 DNA sequence: TGTGCCAGCAGTTTTGGCGTGATGAACACTGAAGCTTTCTTT. Translated, it gives CASSFGVMNTEAFF. The chain couples TRBV6-2 or TRBV6-3 to TRBJ1-1; D call uncertain. CDR1 is MNHEY and CDR2 is SVGEGT in the germline V gene. This CDR3 comprises 14 residues. V was cut by 4 bases and J by 0 bases, with 9 bases left in between.

This clonotype was counted many times. The chain combines TRBV6-1 with TRBJ2-5; no clear D gene. This CDR3 contains 12 residues. Between the trimmed V and J ends, which lost 6 bases and 4 bases, there was a span of 9 bases. Germline assignment: CDR1 MNHNS and CDR2 SASEGT. The CDR3 DNA follows: TGTGCCAGCAGCCCAAGGCGAGAGACCCAGTACTTC. It translates to CASSPRRETQYF.

The sample holds a few counts of this clonotype. This may be a read error: a much more frequent sequence differs by one nucleotide. The chain links TRBV6-1 to TRBJ1-1; D call uncertain. This CDR3 is 15 amino acids long. The germline gives CDR1 MNHNS, CDR2 SASEGT. Here the CDR3 DNA reads TGTGCCGGCAGTGAAGTCCAGGAGGAGGACACTGAAGCTTTCTTT. Protein sequence: CAGSEVQEEDTEAFF.

This clonotype was counted a few times. The chain is built from TRBV6-1 and TRBJ2-7, with TRBD1 matching 7 bases. Germline V gives CDR1 MNHNS, CDR2 SASEGT. This CDR3 comprises 17 residues. After removal of 3 bases from V and 6 bases from J, the junction contained 17 bases not matched to a gene. CDR3 loop: CASSDPDPTGSVGEQYF. DNA of the CDR3: TGTGCCAGCAGTGACCCTGACCCGACAGGGTCGGTCGGCGAGCAGTACTTC.

This clonotype was counted between two and nine times. V gene TRBV27 combines with J gene TRBJ1-5; tentative D call: TRBD1 (6 bases). CDR1 MNHEY and CDR2 SMNVEV come from the germline V gene (reference sequence). The length of the CDR3 is 17 residues. V lost 5 bases and J 0 bases, leaving 17 bases between the germline ends. CDR3 region: CASSPTRTVYSNQPQHF. The CDR3 DNA is TGTGCCAGCAGTCCTACCAGGACAGTTTATAGCAATCAGCCCCAGCATTTT.

This clonotype has ten or more counts. As DNA, the CDR3 is TGTGCCAGCAGCCGACATCAGCGGGACACCCAAGAGACCCAGTACTTC. It translates to CASSRHQRDTQETQYF. This sequence joins TRBV7-8 and TRBJ2-5, with D perhaps matching TRBD2 (7 bases). Germline lookup yields CDR1 SGHVS and CDR2 FQNEAQ. The length of the CDR3 is 16 residues. Trimming took 5 bases from V and 1 from J, leaving 17 bases between them.

With respect to this clonotype: Being one base from a much bigger clone, this may be a read error. The chain combines TRBV6-5 with TRBJ1-1; no definite D call. Trimming pared 3 bases from V and 5 bases from J, leaving 13 bases between. The germline V gene encodes CDR1 MNHEY and CDR2 SVGAGI. The CDR3 consists of 14 residues. CDR3 sequence reads: CASSYLRGRTEAFF. As DNA, the CDR3 is TGTGCCAGCAGTTATCTCCGGGGTCGGACTGAAGCTTTCTTT.

This clonotype was recorded a few times. The V gene is TRBV30, the J gene TRBJ1-5; the D gene is possibly TRBD1 (5 bases). V was shortened by 2 bases and J by 3 bases, with 11 bases between the two germline ends. This CDR3 is built from 14 residues. Germline-derived CDR1 and CDR2 are GTSNPN and SVGIG (reference sequence). CDR3 coding DNA: TGTGCCTGGAGTTCCAGGGATTTCAATCAGCCCCAGCATTTT. Translating it yields CAWSSRDFNQPQHF.

This clonotype was observed a few times. The genes are TRBV18 and TRBJ1-5, with TRBD1 identical over 8 bases. Germline CDR1 is KGHSH and CDR2 is LQKENI. J lost 7 bases, V lost 3 bases, and 5 bases had no gene match. The CDR3 totals 14 residues. In DNA form, the CDR3 reads TGTGCCAGCTCACCTCAGGACAGGGAACAGCCCCAGCATTTT. Protein sequence: CASSPQDREQPQHF.

The sample holds many counts of this clonotype. The rearrangement uses TRBV11-2 and TRBJ2-1; perhaps TRBD1 as D (6 bases). V was cut by 3 bases and J by 7 bases, with 10 bases left in between. This CDR3 spans 13 amino acids. Germline V gene data show CDR1 as SGHAT and CDR2 as FQNNGV. The CDR3 bases are TGTGCCAGCAGCTTGGACAGTCAAAATGAGCAGTTCTTC. Translating it yields CASSLDSQNEQFF.